This is a list of T cell receptor beta chains from one sample in a study of type 1 regulatory T cells. Each CDR3 protein is one row after TCRdb ran MiXCR on the reads. The sample shows approximately 42,000 distinct CDR3 sequences, 10% to 15% of them seen only once. Their antigens remain unidentified. Source material: cultured non-Tr1 T cells, either the whole culture or a sorted T cell fraction (not recorded which). Every receptor here comes from a human donor in good health. Each CDR3 is given with its conserved first and last residue. A D gene is named only where the DNA matches it firmly. Size tells how often a clone was seen (once, few, many) or the class of an expanded clone, and some rows leave it out.

clone size	D gene	J gene	V gene	CDR3 protein	CDR3 DNA
many	NA	TRBJ2-7	TRBV7-2	CASSLPTYEQYF	TGTGCCAGCAGCTTACCCACCTACGAGCAGTACTTC
few	NA	TRBJ2-3	TRBV11-2	CASSLVGSATDTQYF	TGTGCCAGCAGCTTAGTCGGAAGTGCAACAGATACGCAGTATTTT
medium-sized	NA	TRBJ2-7	TRBV20-1	CSASGGGSSYEQYF	TGCAGTGCTAGCGGAGGGGGATCCTCCTACGAGCAGTACTTC
NA	TRBD1	TRBJ1-5	TRBV5-5	CASSQYFRDRVSNQPQHF	TGTGCCAGCAGCCAATATTTCAGGGACAGGGTCAGCAATCAGCCCCAGCATTTT
NA	TRBD2	TRBJ2-3	TRBV11-2	CARSLLAGGADTQYF	TGTGCCCGCAGCTTGCTAGCGGGAGGGGCAGATACGCAGTATTTT
many	NA	TRBJ2-7	TRBV20-1	CSASSVEQYF	TGCAGTGCTAGTAGCGTCGAGCAGTACTTC
NA	NA	TRBJ2-2	TRBV24-1	CATSDGGRGLSTGELFF	TGTGCCACCAGTGATGGGGGGCGAGGGCTAAGCACCGGGGAGCTGTTTTTT
NA	NA	TRBJ2-5	TRBV29-1	CSFGLGQETQYF	TGCAGCTTTGGTTTAGGACAAGAGACCCAGTACTTC
NA	NA	TRBJ2-2	TRBV3-1	CASSQVILTPNTGELFF	TGTGCCAGCAGCCAAGTGATATTGACTCCAAACACCGGGGAGCTGTTTTTT
many	TRBD2	TRBJ2-3	TRBV27	CASSRQGSGSTDTQYF	TGTGCCAGCAGTCGCCAAGGTAGCGGGAGCACAGATACGCAGTATTTT
medium-sized	NA	TRBJ1-5	TRBV20-1	CSARDHIREGRSNQPQHF	TGCAGTGCTAGAGATCATATCAGGGAAGGGCGTAGCAATCAGCCCCAGCATTTT
few	TRBD1	TRBJ2-7	TRBV6-2/TRBV6-3	CASSYGRDRVSAYEQYF	TGTGCCAGCAGTTACGGAAGGGACAGGGTTTCAGCCTACGAGCAGTACTTC
NA	TRBD1	TRBJ2-3	TRBV6-5	CASSYLGRGPDTQYF	TGTGCCAGCAGTTACCTAGGCAGGGGGCCAGATACGCAGTATTTT
many	NA	TRBJ2-6	TRBV18	CASSPMDSGANVLTF	TGTGCCAGCTCACCAATGGACTCTGGGGCCAACGTCCTGACTTTC
NA	NA	TRBJ2-2	TRBV7-6	CASSGQGTGELFF	TGTGCCAGCAGCGGGCAGGGGACCGGGGAGCTGTTTTTT
many	NA	TRBJ1-6	TRBV3-1	CASSQLRYSPLHF	TGTGCCAGCAGCCAATTAAGGTATTCACCCCTCCACTTT
NA	NA	TRBJ2-1	TRBV20-1	CSAEVSYNEQFF	TGCAGTGCGGAGGTCTCCTACAATGAGCAGTTCTTC
NA	NA	TRBJ1-2	TRBV30	CAWSVGAMSGYTF	TGTGCCTGGAGTGTGGGGGCTATGAGTGGCTACACCTTC
many	NA	TRBJ1-6	TRBV12-3/TRBV12-4	CASSLSFGSPLHF	TGTGCCAGCAGTTTATCCTTCGGGTCACCCCTCCACTTT
NA	TRBD1	TRBJ1-2	TRBV5-4	CASSLGGQAHLYGYTF	TGTGCCAGCAGCTTGGGTGGACAGGCCCACCTCTATGGCTACACCTTC
NA	TRBD2	TRBJ2-3	TRBV20-1	CSAKGLAGLLGTQYF	TGCAGTGCTAAAGGACTAGCGGGACTCTTAGGTACGCAGTATTTT
many	TRBD1	TRBJ2-7	TRBV20-1	CSASPGQGRGQYF	TGCAGTGCCAGTCCGGGACAGGGACGAGGGCAGTACTTC
many	NA	TRBJ1-1	TRBV19	CANVDPGRGPVTEAFF	TGTGCCAACGTAGATCCCGGCCGGGGACCGGTCACTGAAGCTTTCTTT
NA	NA	TRBJ2-1	TRBV4-2	CASSQVGSKYNEQFF	TGTGCCAGCAGCCAAGTTGGGAGTAAATACAATGAGCAGTTCTTC
many	TRBD2	TRBJ2-3	TRBV10-3	CAISEWGGLAGTDTQYF	TGTGCCATCAGTGAGTGGGGTGGACTAGCGGGCACAGATACGCAGTATTTT
few	NA	TRBJ1-2	TRBV3-1	CASSQDIATVYGYTF	TGTGCCAGCAGCCAAGATATCGCGACAGTCTATGGCTACACCTTC
few	NA	TRBJ1-5	TRBV6-2/TRBV6-3	CASKEPQHF	TGTGCCAGCAAGGAGCCCCAGCATTTT
many	NA	TRBJ2-3	TRBV20-1	CSARSHTSTDTQYF	TGCAGTGCACGTAGTCACACTAGCACAGATACGCAGTATTTT
many	NA	TRBJ1-1	TRBV20-1	CSGLRQVGAEAFF	TGCAGTGGACTGAGACAGGTTGGGGCTGAAGCTTTCTTT
many	TRBD2	TRBJ2-7	TRBV10-3	CAISEPPGLAEQYF	TGTGCCATCAGTGAGCCGCCGGGACTAGCGGAGCAGTACTTC
few	TRBD1	TRBJ2-7	TRBV15	CATSGRQGPYEQYF	TGTGCCACCAGCGGGCGACAGGGACCCTACGAGCAGTACTTC
NA	NA	TRBJ2-3	TRBV5-1	CASSLEPAQLTDTQYF	TGCGCCAGCAGCTTGGAACCAGCGCAGCTCACAGATACGCAGTATTTT
NA	NA	TRBJ1-2	TRBV19	CASRERQRYYGYTF	TGTGCCAGTAGAGAAAGACAGAGATACTATGGCTACACCTTC
few	NA	TRBJ1-2	TRBV7-2	CASSLVVGEGGYTF	TGTGCCAGCAGCTTAGTGGTCGGAGAAGGTGGCTACACCTTC
many	NA	TRBJ2-1	TRBV5-1	CASSLAEEWRGLNEQFF	TGCGCCAGCAGCTTGGCCGAGGAGTGGCGGGGGCTCAATGAGCAGTTCTTC
many	TRBD1	TRBJ2-2	TRBV2	CATSRTGFGGELFF	TGTGCCACTAGCCGGACAGGGTTCGGCGGGGAGCTGTTTTTT
NA	NA	TRBJ2-2	TRBV5-1	CASRNPGGTAGELFF	TGCGCCAGCAGAAACCCAGGAGGGACCGCCGGGGAGCTGTTTTTT
few	TRBD1	TRBJ2-7	TRBV5-1	CASSLGGQGGKQYF	TGCGCCAGCAGCTTGGGGGGACAGGGCGGGAAGCAGTACTTC
NA	NA	TRBJ1-1	TRBV5-1	CASRGTRAAEAFF	TGCGCCAGCAGGGGGACACGAGCTGCTGAAGCTTTCTTT
NA	NA	TRBJ2-2	TRBV19	CASSEISPGELFF	TGTGCCAGTAGTGAGATAAGCCCGGGGGAGCTGTTTTTT
few	NA	TRBJ2-5	TRBV30	CAWSVNRRETQYF	TGTGCCTGGAGTGTAAACCGCCGGGAGACCCAGTACTTC
many	NA	TRBJ1-5	TRBV20-1	CSAWRGNQPQHF	TGCAGTGCTTGGAGGGGCAATCAGCCCCAGCATTTT
many	TRBD2	TRBJ2-1	TRBV28	CASSAPGTSAAYEQFF	TGTGCCAGCAGCGCGCCGGGGACTAGCGCGGCTTATGAGCAGTTCTTC
many	TRBD1	TRBJ1-5	TRBV20-1	CSAREGSTGGMPQHF	TGCAGTGCTAGAGAGGGATCAACAGGGGGGATGCCCCAGCATTTT
NA	NA	TRBJ1-1	TRBV19	CASSRGHMNAEAFF	TGTGCCAGTAGTAGGGGACATATGAACGCTGAAGCTTTCTTT
NA	NA	TRBJ2-1	TRBV3-1	CASSQQSEQFF	TGTGCCAGCAGCCAACAGTCTGAGCAGTTCTTC
many	NA	TRBJ1-4	TRBV15	CATGPTRSAEKLFF	TGTGCCACCGGTCCGACTCGGAGTGCTGAAAAACTGTTTTTT
medium-sized	NA	TRBJ2-7	TRBV6-2/TRBV6-3	CASSPSGLMEQYF	TGTGCCAGCTCTCCCTCGGGCCTAATGGAGCAGTACTTC
medium-sized	NA	TRBJ2-6	TRBV6-2/TRBV6-3	CASSYNSAGANVLTF	TGTGCCAGCAGTTACAATAGCGCTGGGGCCAACGTCCTGACTTTC
NA	NA	TRBJ1-2	TRBV24-1	CATSGSAGNYGYTF	TGTGCCACCAGTGGATCGGCAGGGAACTATGGCTACACCTTC
many	NA	TRBJ1-1	TRBV20-1	CSARGPGAAGAFF	TGCAGTGCTAGAGGTCCGGGGGCGGCGGGAGCTTTCTTT
NA	NA	TRBJ1-1	TRBV20-1	CSASGSTEAFF	TGCAGTGCTAGTGGGTCGACTGAAGCTTTCTTT
NA	TRBD2	TRBJ2-1	TRBV20-1	CSARGRARTSGRYNEQFF	TGCAGTGCTAGGGGCAGGGCCAGAACTAGCGGGAGGTACAATGAGCAGTTCTTC